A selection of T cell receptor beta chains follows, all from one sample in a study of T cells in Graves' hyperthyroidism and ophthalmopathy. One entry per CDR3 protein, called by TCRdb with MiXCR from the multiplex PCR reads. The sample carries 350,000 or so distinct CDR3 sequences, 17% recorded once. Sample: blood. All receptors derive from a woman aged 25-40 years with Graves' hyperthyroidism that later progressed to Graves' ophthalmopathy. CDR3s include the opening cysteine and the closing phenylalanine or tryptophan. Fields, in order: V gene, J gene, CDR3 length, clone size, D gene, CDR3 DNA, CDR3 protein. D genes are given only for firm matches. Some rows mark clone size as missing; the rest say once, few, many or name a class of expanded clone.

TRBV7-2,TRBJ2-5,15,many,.,TGTGCCAGCAGCTCCCTGGCTGGGGGAGGAGAGACCCAGTACTTC,CASSSLAGGGETQYF
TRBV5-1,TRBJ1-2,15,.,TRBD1,TGCGCCAGCAGGGCTCCGGGACAGGCGACTTATGGCTACACCTTC,CASRAPGQATYGYTF
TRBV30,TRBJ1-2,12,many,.,TGTGCCTGGAGTTTAAATATCGGGGGCTACACCTTC,CAWSLNIGGYTF
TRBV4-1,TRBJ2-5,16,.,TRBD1,TGCGCCAGCAGCCAAGTTGGACAGGCAGAGGGTGTGACCCAGTACTTC,CASSQVGQAEGVTQYF
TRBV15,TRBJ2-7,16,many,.,TGTGCCACCAGCAGAGAACGGGGCTCAGCACCCTACGAGCAGTACTTC,CATSRERGSAPYEQYF
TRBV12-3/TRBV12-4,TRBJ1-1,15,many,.,TGTGCCAGCAGTAGGCAGGAAGGGGCGGACACTGAAGCTTTCTTT,CASSRQEGADTEAFF
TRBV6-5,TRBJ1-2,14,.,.,TGTGCCAGCAGTTATGGGACGGCGGTCTATGGCTACACCTTC,CASSYGTAVYGYTF
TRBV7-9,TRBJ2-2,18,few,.,TGTGCCAGCAGCCCCCCGTGGGGGCAAACAGAGAACACCGGGGAGCTGTTTTTT,CASSPPWGQTENTGELFF
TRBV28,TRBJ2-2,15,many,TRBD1,TGTGCCAGCAGTCGGGACAGGTCAACCACCGGGGAGCTGTTTTTT,CASSRDRSTTGELFF
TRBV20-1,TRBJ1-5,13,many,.,TGCAGTGCTATTGGAGCAGCCAATCAGCCCCAGCATTTT,CSAIGAANQPQHF
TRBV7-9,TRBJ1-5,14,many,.,TGTGCCAGCAGCTCCGGACAAAGCAATCAGCCCCAGCATTTT,CASSSGQSNQPQHF
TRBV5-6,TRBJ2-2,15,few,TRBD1,TGTGCCAGCAGGGGGGACAGGGCGAACACCGGGGAGCTGTTTTTT,CASRGDRANTGELFF
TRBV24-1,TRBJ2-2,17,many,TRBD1,TGTGCCACCAGTGATTCAGGGACAGGGGTCAACACCGGGGAGCTGTTTTTT,CATSDSGTGVNTGELFF
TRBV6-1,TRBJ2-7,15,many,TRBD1,TGTGCCAGCAGTATCACCGGGACAGACGCCTACGAGCAGTACTTC,CASSITGTDAYEQYF
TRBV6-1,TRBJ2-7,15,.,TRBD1,TGTGCCAGCAGTGAAGAATGGGACAGGTCCTACGAGCAGTACTTC,CASSEEWDRSYEQYF
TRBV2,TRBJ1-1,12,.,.,TGTGCCAGCAGTGAAGTTAACACTGAAGCTTTCTTT,CASSEVNTEAFF